The rows below give T cell receptor beta chains drawn from one sample of a study of neurological immune-mediated disorders. TCRdb itself ran the 5' RACE reads through MiXCR, one entry per CDR3 protein. The data show about 62,000 distinct CDR3 sequences, with about 4% seen just once and roughly 2% held by the top ten. Source material: PBMCs. The receptors stem from a woman in her 50s with multiple sclerosis. Each CDR3 is given with its conserved first and last residue. D genes are given only for firm matches. The size field is filled for only some rows; it gives once, few, many or a size class.

>TRBV18|TRBJ1-5|few|-
TGTACCAGCTCAGTAAATCAGGGGAGCAATCAGCCCCAGAATTTT
CTSSVNQGSNQPQNF
>TRBV7-9|TRBJ1-2|few|-
TGTGCCCCCCGCCCCCCGGGGGGCTATGGCTACACCTTC
CAPRPPGGYGYTF
>TRBV5-1|TRBJ2-3|many|-
TGCGCCAGCAGCTTGGTTGGCCGGGTCGACGGCACAGATACGCAGTATTTT
CASSLVGRVDGTDTQYF
>TRBV7-2|TRBJ1-5|many|TRBD1
TGTGCCAGCAGCCCCCGCGGACAGGGGTCAAGAAGCAATCAGCCCCAGCATTTT
CASSPRGQGSRSNQPQHF
>TRBV12-5|TRBJ2-5|many|-
TGTGCTAGTGGTCCGAGCGGAGGAGAGACCCAGTACTTC
CASGPSGGETQYF
>TRBV14|TRBJ1-4|many|-
TGTGCCAGCAGCCGGGGCTCCTATGAAAAACTGTTTTTT
CASSRGSYEKLFF
>TRBV15|TRBJ1-2|many|TRBD1
TGTGCCACCAGCAGGGGACAGGGGTATGGCTACACCTTC
CATSRGQGYGYTF
>TRBV5-8|TRBJ1-3|many|-
TGTGCCAGCAGCAAAGGGACCGTCTCTGGAAACACCATATATTTT
CASSKGTVSGNTIYF
>TRBV25-1|TRBJ1-1|many|-
TGTGCCAGTGGACCGACGAACACTGAAGCTTTCTTT
CASGPTNTEAFF
>TRBV20-1|TRBJ1-5|many|TRBD1
TGCAGTGCTGGGGGACAGGATAATCAGCCCCAGAATTTT
CSAGGQDNQPQNF
>TRBV7-2|TRBJ1-1|many|-
TGTGCCAGCAGCTTAATGGGCAGGGGCATTGAAGCTTTCTTT
CASSLMGRGIEAFF
>TRBV29-1|TRBJ2-5|few|-
TGCAGCGTTGAAAACGGAGAGACCCAGTACTTC
CSVENGETQYF
>TRBV7-2|TRBJ2-3|-|-
TGTGCCAGCAGCTCAAGAACAGGAGTTCCAGATACGCAGTATTTT
CASSSRTGVPDTQYF
>TRBV20-1|TRBJ2-1|many|TRBD1
TGCAGTGCTGAACCGTTCGGGGACAGTCGCTACAATGAGCAGTTCTTC
CSAEPFGDSRYNEQFF
>TRBV6-2/TRBV6-3|TRBJ2-1|many|TRBD2
TGTGCCAGCAGTTACGGGCCTAGCGGTGAGCAGTTCTTC
CASSYGPSGEQFF
>TRBV29-1|TRBJ1-2|many|-
TGCAGCGCCTCCGCAGGGTACGATGGCTACACCTTC
CSASAGYDGYTF
>TRBV7-2|TRBJ1-2|many|-
TGTGCCAGCAGCTTAGGGGGACAAGGCTACACCTTC
CASSLGGQGYTF
>TRBV5-1|TRBJ2-2|many|TRBD1
TGCGCCAGCAGCTTGGATGGACAGGGGGCGGCCGGGGAGCTGTTTTTT
CASSLDGQGAAGELFF
>TRBV21-1|TRBJ2-7|many|-
TGTGCCAGCAGCAAACGCTACGAGCAGTACTTC
CASSKRYEQYF
>TRBV15|TRBJ1-1|many|-
TGTGCCACCAGCAGCATCGGGGGGACTGAAGCTTTCTTT
CATSSIGGTEAFF
>TRBV7-2|TRBJ2-3|many|-
TGTGCCAGCAGCTTTCATTGGGTAGATACGCAGTATTTT
CASSFHWVDTQYF
>TRBV15|TRBJ2-5|many|-
TGTGCCACCAGCAGCGGGACAACCCAGGAGACCCAGTACTTC
CATSSGTTQETQYF
>TRBV10-3|TRBJ2-7|many|-
TGTGCCATCAGTAGAGTCTCCTACGAGCAGTACTTC
CAISRVSYEQYF
>TRBV18|TRBJ1-1|few|-
TGTGCCAGCTCACAGGGGTCTAACACTGAAGCTTTCTTT
CASSQGSNTEAFF
>TRBV20-1|TRBJ1-1|many|-
TGCAGTGCTACCATTCTCCCTGGGACATCGGTCGTTAAGAACACTGAAGCTTTCTTT
CSATILPGTSVVKNTEAFF
>TRBV10-3|TRBJ2-5|many|-
TGTGCCATCACCCCGACGCTACAAGAGACCCAGTACTTC
CAITPTLQETQYF
>TRBV25-1|TRBJ2-5|medium-sized|TRBD2
TGTGCCACAGGGCTAGCGGGAGCTGAGACCCAGTACTTC
CATGLAGAETQYF
>TRBV12-3/TRBV12-4|TRBJ2-1|many|-
TGTGCCAGCAGTTCCGATGGGACTTCCTACAATGAGCAGTTCTTC
CASSSDGTSYNEQFF
>TRBV30|TRBJ2-3|-|-
TGTGCCTGGAGTGGGACTACAGATACGCAGTATTTT
CAWSGTTDTQYF
>TRBV21-1|TRBJ2-7|many|-
TGTGCCAGCAGCAAATGTAGGGACAGGGGATACGAGCAGTACTTC
CASSKCRDRGYEQYF
>TRBV20-1|TRBJ1-2|many|-
TGCAGTGCTAGAGACCAAGGGAACTATGGCTACACCTTC
CSARDQGNYGYTF
>TRBV27|TRBJ1-2|many|TRBD1
TGTGCCAGCAGTTTCAAGGACAGGGAAGGTGGCTACACCTTC
CASSFKDREGGYTF
>TRBV7-8|TRBJ2-7|many|-
TGTGCCAGCAGCTCCCGAGGCGGTCCCGACTACGAGCAGTACTTC
CASSSRGGPDYEQYF
>TRBV5-6|TRBJ1-2|many|TRBD1
TGTGCCAGCAGCCCCGGGACAGGGGAGTTCTATGGCTACACCTTC
CASSPGTGEFYGYTF
>TRBV2|TRBJ1-5|few|-
TGTGCCAGCAGAGAGACCGGGGTCGGCAATCAGCCCCAGAATTTT
CASRETGVGNQPQNF
>TRBV20-1|TRBJ2-3|many|TRBD1
TGCAGTGCCCATGCCGGGACAGGTCGCACAGATACGCAGTATTTT
CSAHAGTGRTDTQYF
>TRBV20-1|TRBJ2-1|many|-
TGCAGTGCTAGAGAGGAGGGGGGAGTATACCTGGATGAGCAGTTCTTC
CSAREEGGVYLDEQFF
>TRBV10-3|TRBJ1-5|-|TRBD1
TGTGCCACCTCCGGGACAGTACCCCAGCCCCAGCATTTT
CATSGTVPQPQHF
>TRBV14|TRBJ1-1|many|TRBD1
TGTGCCAGCAGCACGACAGGGGGGATCACTGAAGCTTTCTTT
CASSTTGGITEAFF
>TRBV5-8|TRBJ2-7|many|-
TGTGCCAGCAGCCCGAGGGGGGAAGGGGTCTACGAGCAGTACTTC
CASSPRGEGVYEQYF
>TRBV6-6|TRBJ2-1|few|-
TGTGCCAGCAGTACGGACCAGCTGGGCCATGAGCAGTTCTTC
CASSTDQLGHEQFF
>TRBV18|TRBJ2-7|few|-
TGTGCCAGCTCACCCCGAGCCTACGAGCAGTACTTC
CASSPRAYEQYF
>TRBV7-9|TRBJ2-3|many|-
TGTGCCAGCAGCACTAGCACAGATACGCAGTATTTT
CASSTSTDTQYF
>TRBV6-2/TRBV6-3|TRBJ2-2|many|-
TGTGCCAGCAGTTACGTGGGACCCCCCGCCGGGGAGCTGTTTTTT
CASSYVGPPAGELFF
>TRBV6-6|TRBJ1-1|few|-
TGTGCCAGCAACAGGGCCCCTATGAACACTGAAGCTTTCTTT
CASNRAPMNTEAFF
>TRBV5-1|TRBJ1-6|-|-
TGCGCCAGCAGCTTGGGCCAGAATTCACCCCTCCACTTT
CASSLGQNSPLHF
>TRBV7-2|TRBJ2-1|few|TRBD2
TGTGCCAGCAGCAAGATAGCGGGAGGCGTATACAATGAGCAGTTCTTC
CASSKIAGGVYNEQFF
>TRBV29-1|TRBJ1-3|many|-
TGCAGCGTTGAGGGGAGCTCTGGAAACACCATATATTTT
CSVEGSSGNTIYF
>TRBV3-1|TRBJ2-7|many|-
TGTGCCAGCAGCCAAGATCTTCAGGGAAGTCAGTACGAGCAGTACTTC
CASSQDLQGSQYEQYF